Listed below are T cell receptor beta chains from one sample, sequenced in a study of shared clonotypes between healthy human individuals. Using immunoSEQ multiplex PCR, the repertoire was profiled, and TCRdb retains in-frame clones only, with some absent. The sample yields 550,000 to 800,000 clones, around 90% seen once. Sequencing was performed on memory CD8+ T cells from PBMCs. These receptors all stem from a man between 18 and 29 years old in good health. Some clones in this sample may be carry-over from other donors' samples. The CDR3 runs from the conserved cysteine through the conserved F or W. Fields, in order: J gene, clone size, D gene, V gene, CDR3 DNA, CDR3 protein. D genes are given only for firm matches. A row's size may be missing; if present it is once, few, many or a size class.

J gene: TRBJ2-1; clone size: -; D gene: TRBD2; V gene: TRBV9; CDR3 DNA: TGTGCCAGCAGCGACCAACTAGCGGGAGGATGGAATGAGCAGTTCTTC; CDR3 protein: CASSDQLAGGWNEQFF
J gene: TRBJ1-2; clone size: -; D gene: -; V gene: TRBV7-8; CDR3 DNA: TGTGCCAGCAGCTTACGGGGACCTTCTACGAACTATGGCTACACCTTC; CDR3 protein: CASSLRGPSTNYGYTF
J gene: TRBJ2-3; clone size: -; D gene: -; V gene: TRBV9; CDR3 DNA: TGTGCCAGCAGCGTAGAGGATTTATCGGGAGCAGATACGCAGTATTTT; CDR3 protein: CASSVEDLSGADTQYF
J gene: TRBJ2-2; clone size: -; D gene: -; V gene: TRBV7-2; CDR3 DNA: TGTGCCAGCAGCTGGGGAGATACAAACACCGGGGAGCTGTTTTTT; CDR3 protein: CASSWGDTNTGELFF
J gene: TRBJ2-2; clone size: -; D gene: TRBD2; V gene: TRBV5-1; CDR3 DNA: TGCGCCAGCAGCTCACTAGCGGGACAATCCGGGGAGCTGTTTTTT; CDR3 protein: CASSSLAGQSGELFF
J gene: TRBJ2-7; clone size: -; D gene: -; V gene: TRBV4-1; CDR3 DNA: TGCGCCAGTAGCCAAATAGGCAGCTCCTACGAGCAGTACTTC; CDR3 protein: CASSQIGSSYEQYF
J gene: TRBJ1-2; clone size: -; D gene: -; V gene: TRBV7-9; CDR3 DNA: TGTGCCAGCAGCACCCCCACCCGCCCCGAAGTGGTAGACTATGGCTACACCTTC; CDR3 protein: CASSTPTRPEVVDYGYTF
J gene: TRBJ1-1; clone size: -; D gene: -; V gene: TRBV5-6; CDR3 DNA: TGTGCCAGCAGCTGGACAGACACTGAAGCTTTCTTT; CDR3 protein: CASSWTDTEAFF
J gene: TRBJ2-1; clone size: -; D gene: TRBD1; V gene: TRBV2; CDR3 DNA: TGTGCCAGCCAAGTCTTTAGTTGGACAGGGGAGAAAAATGAGCAGTTCTTC; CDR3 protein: CASQVFSWTGEKNEQFF
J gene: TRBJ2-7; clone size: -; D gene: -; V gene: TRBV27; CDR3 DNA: TGTGCCAGCGGGTCGGGGGTCTACGAGCAGTACTTC; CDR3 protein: CASGSGVYEQYF
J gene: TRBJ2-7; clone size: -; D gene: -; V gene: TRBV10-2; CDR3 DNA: TGCGCCAGCAGTAACAGGGTTCCCTACGAGCAGTACTTC; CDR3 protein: CASSNRVPYEQYF
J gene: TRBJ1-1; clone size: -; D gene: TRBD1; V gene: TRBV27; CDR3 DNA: TGTGCCAGCAGTCTAGGGACAGGTCTGGACACTGAAGCTTTCTTT; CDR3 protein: CASSLGTGLDTEAFF
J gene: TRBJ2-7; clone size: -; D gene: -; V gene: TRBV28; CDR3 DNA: TGTGCCAGCAGCCCCCCTTGGCGGAGCTCCTACGAGCAGTACTTC; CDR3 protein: CASSPPWRSSYEQYF
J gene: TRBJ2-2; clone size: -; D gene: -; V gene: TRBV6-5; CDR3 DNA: TGTGCCAGCAGTAACCTACTCGGGGAGCTGTTTTTT; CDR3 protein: CASSNLLGELFF
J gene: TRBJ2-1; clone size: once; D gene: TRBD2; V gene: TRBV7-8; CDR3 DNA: TGTGCCAGCAGCTTATCCCTAGCGGGAGGGCCCGTTTACAATGAGCAGTTCTTC; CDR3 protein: CASSLSLAGGPVYNEQFF
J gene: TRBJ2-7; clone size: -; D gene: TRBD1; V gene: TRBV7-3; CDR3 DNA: TGTGCCAGCAGCCAAGCCGACAGGGTGATCGACGAGCAGTACTTC; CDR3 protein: CASSQADRVIDEQYF
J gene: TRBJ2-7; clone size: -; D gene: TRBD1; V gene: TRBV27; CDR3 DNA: TGTGCCAGCGCTTTCGGGACAGTCCGAGAGCAGTACTTC; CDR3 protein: CASAFGTVREQYF
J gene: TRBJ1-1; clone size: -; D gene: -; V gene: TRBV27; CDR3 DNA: TGTGCCAGCAGCCCAAGGGGGAGCACTGAAGCTTTCTTT; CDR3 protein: CASSPRGSTEAFF
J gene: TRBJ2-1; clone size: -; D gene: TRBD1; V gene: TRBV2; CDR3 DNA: TGTGCCAGCAGTCCGCGGACAGGGCTCCATGAGCAGTTCTTC; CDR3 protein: CASSPRTGLHEQFF
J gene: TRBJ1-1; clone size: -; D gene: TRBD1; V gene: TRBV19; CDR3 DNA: TGTGCCAGTGGGAACAGGGGTTTACCTGAAGCTTTCTTT; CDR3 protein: CASGNRGLPEAFF
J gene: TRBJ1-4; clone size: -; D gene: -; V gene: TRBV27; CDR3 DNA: TGTGCCAGCAGTCCACAGGGAGGTGAAAAACTGTTTTTT; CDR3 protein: CASSPQGGEKLFF
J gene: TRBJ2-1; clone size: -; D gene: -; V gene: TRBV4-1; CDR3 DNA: TGCGCCAGCACAAATCACTACGCGGGATGGTACAATGAGCAGTTCTTC; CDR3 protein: CASTNHYAGWYNEQFF
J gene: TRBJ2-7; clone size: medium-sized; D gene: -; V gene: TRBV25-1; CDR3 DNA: TGTGCCAGCAGTGGACTGGGACCCTTCGGCGAAGGTCAGTACTTC; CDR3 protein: CASSGLGPFGEGQYF
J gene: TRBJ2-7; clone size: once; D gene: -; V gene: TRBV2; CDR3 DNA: TGTGCCAGCAGTGATCCACGGGCCTCCAGGGGCTACGAGCAGTACTTC; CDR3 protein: CASSDPRASRGYEQYF
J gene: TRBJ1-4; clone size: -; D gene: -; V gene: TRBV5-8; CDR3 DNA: TGTGCCAGCAGCTTGCGGCGCAAAACTAATGAAAAACTGTTTTTT; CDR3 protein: CASSLRRKTNEKLFF
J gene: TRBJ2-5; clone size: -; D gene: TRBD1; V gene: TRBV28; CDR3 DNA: TGTGCCAGCAGTTTGCCCAGGGGGCAAGAGACCCAGTACTTC; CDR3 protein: CASSLPRGQETQYF
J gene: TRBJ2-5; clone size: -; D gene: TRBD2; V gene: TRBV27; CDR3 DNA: TGTGCCAGCAGTTCATTAGCGGGAGGGTGGGAGACCCAGTACTTC; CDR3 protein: CASSSLAGGWETQYF
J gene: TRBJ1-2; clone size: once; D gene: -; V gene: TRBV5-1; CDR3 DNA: TGCGCCAGCAGCTTTCGATCAGAATATGGCTACACCTTC; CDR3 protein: CASSFRSEYGYTF
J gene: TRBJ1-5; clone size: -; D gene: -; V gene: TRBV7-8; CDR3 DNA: TGTGCCAGCAGCTCAATGGGGGCCAGTTGGAGCTATAGCAATCAGCCCCAGCATTTT; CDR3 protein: CASSSMGASWSYSNQPQHF
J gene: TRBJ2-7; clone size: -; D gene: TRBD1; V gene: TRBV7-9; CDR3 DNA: TGTGCCAGCAGCTTAGCGACAGGGGGCCTTAACGAGCAGTACTTC; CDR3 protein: CASSLATGGLNEQYF
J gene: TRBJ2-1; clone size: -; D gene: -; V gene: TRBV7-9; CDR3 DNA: TGTGCCAGCAGCGTCTGGGGGCAACCGAGGGAGAATGAGCAGTTCTTC; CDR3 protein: CASSVWGQPRENEQFF
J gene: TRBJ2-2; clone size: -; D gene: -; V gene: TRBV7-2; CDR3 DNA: TGTGCCAGCAGCTTATTTGGGGGAGCCGTGAACACCGGGGAGCTGTTTTTT; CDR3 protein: CASSLFGGAVNTGELFF
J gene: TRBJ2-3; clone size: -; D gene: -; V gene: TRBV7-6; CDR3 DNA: TGTGCCAGCAGCTTAGCGTCGGCTAGTACAGATACGCAGTATTTT; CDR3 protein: CASSLASASTDTQYF
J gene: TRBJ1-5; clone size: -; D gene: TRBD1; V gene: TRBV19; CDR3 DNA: TGTGCCAGTAGTATACCGGGACAGGGTTGGCAGAATCAGCCCCAGCATTTT; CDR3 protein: CASSIPGQGWQNQPQHF
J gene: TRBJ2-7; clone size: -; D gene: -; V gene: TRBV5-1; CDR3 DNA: TGCGCCAGCAGCACGGGACACACCTACGAGCAGTACTTC; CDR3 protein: CASSTGHTYEQYF
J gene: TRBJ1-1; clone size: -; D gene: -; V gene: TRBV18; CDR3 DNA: TGTGCCAGCTCCCCAGCGGGGGGAAGAGGTGAAGCTTTCTTT; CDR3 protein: CASSPAGGRGEAFF
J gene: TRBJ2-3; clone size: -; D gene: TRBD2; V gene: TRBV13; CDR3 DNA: TGTGCCAGCAGGGACGCTAGCGGGCATAGCACAGATACGCAGTATTTT; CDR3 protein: CASRDASGHSTDTQYF
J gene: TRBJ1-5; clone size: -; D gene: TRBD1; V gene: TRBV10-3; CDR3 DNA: TGTGCCATCAGCTCGACAGGGCAGCAGACTCAGCCCCAGCATTTT; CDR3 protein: CAISSTGQQTQPQHF
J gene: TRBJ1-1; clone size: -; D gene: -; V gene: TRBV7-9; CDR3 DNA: TGTGCCAGCAGCCGCCCGGGCCGGGGGGATACTGAAGCTTTCTTT; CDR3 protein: CASSRPGRGDTEAFF
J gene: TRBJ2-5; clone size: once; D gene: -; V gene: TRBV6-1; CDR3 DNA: TGTGCCAGCAGCAAAAACTGGAATGGGGAGACCCAGTACTTC; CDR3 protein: CASSKNWNGETQYF
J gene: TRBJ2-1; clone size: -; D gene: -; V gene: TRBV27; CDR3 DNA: TGTGCCAGCAGTTTGGGCACTTACAATGAGCAGTTCTTC; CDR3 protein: CASSLGTYNEQFF
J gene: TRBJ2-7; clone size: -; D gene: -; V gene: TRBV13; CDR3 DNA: TGTGCCAGCAGCTCCCCGACATCCCCCTACGAGCAGTACTTC; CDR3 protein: CASSSPTSPYEQYF
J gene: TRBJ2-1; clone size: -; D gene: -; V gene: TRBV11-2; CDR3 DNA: TGTGCCAGCAGCCCCCGGGATACTAGCTCCTACAATGAGCAGTTCTTC; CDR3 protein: CASSPRDTSSYNEQFF
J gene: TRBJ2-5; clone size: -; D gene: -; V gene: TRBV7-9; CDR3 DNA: TGTGCCAGCTCGCCTAAGTGGACGGGACGGGAGACCCAGTACTTC; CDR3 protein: CASSPKWTGRETQYF
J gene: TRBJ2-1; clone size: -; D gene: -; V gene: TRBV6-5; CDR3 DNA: TGTGCCAGCTTACTTTGGTTCTGCTACAATGAGCAGTTCTTC; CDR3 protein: CASLLWFCYNEQFF